The 22 T cell receptor beta chains listed next were all sequenced from one sample in a study of blood T cell repertoires in COVID-19 (dated by TCRdb to 2018 to 2021). Library generation was performed with the immunoSEQ multiplex PCR assay. The table comes from immuneACCESS by way of TCRdb, which keeps in-frame sequences with V and J called. Part of the clones is missing from these tables; in studies checked, under half for an unresolved V gene and the rest for unknown reasons. This sample comprises approximately 82,000 clones, roughly 80% of them detected only once. Around a third of the sample lies in the top ten. Material: peripheral blood. The receptors derive from a woman in her 70s with acute or convalescent COVID-19.

Only a few counts were recorded for this clone. V usage is TRBV15 and J usage is TRBJ2-7, with D unresolved. This CDR3 contains 14 residues. The germline V and J ends were trimmed by 1 base and 2 bases, with 9 bases remaining between them. Per germline, CDR1 LNHNV and CDR2 YYDKDF (reference sequence). CDR3: CATSRVVFPYEQYF. The CDR3 DNA reads TGTGCCACCAGCAGAGTTGTATTCCCCTACGAGCAGTACTTC.

The J gene is TRBJ1-1, the V gene TRBV5-1; D possibly corresponds to TRBD1 (6 bases). V lost 3 bases and J 2 bases, leaving 11 bases between the germline ends. The length of the CDR3 is 14 residues. CDR1 and CDR2 from the germline V gene are SGHRS and YFSETQ. The CDR3 sequence is CASSWEQGNTEAFF. As DNA, the CDR3 is TGCGCCAGCAGCTGGGAACAGGGAAACACTGAAGCTTTCTTT.

The V call is TRBV6-5, the J call TRBJ2-7; 9 nucleotides align to TRBD2. V lost 0 bases, J lost 4 bases, and 7 bases stayed unmatched. Germline V gives CDR1 MNHEY, CDR2 SVGAGI. There are 16 residues in the CDR3. CDR3 DNA: TGTGCCAGCAGTTACTCCCGGGGTAGCGGGAGTTACGAGCAGTACTTC. Its translation: CASSYSRGSGSYEQYF.

The rearrangement joins TRBV28 to TRBJ1-2; D perhaps matches TRBD1 (5 bases). V dropped 4 bases and J dropped 7 bases, with 19 bases sitting between them. Per the germline V gene, CDR1 is MDHEN and CDR2 is SYDVKM. This CDR3 is 15 amino acids long. CDR3 nucleotides: TGTGCCAGCAGTTCAGGAAGGGCAGGGATTGGTGGCTACACCTTC. Its protein is CASSSGRAGIGGYTF.

The rearrangement joins TRBV5-1 to TRBJ2-5; TRBD2 aligns across 10 bases. The V segment lost 4 bases and the J segment 2 bases; nucleotides outside the gene matches: 8. Germline V gives CDR1 SGHRS, CDR2 YFSETQ. The CDR3 loop spans 16 amino acids. As DNA, the CDR3 is TGCGCCAGCAGCCCCACTAGCGGGGCTATACAAGAGACCCAGTACTTC. Protein: CASSPTSGAIQETQYF. Complete variable domain (other parts from reference TRBV5-1 and TRBJ2-5): KAGVTQTPRYLIKTRGQQVTLSCSPISGHRSVSWYQQTPGQGLQFLFEYFSETQRNKGNFPGRFSGRQFSNSRSEMNVSTLELGDSALYLCASSPTSGAIQETQYFGPGTRLLVL.

This rearrangement joins TRBV5-5 to TRBJ1-5; D is undetermined. Germline values: CDR1 SGHKS, CDR2 YYEKEE (reference sequence). This CDR3 has 15 amino acids. V lost 0 bases, J lost 0 bases, and 7 bases lay in between. The CDR3 nucleotides are TGTGCCAGCAGCTTGGAACAGTATAGCAATCAGCCCCAGCATTTT. Its translation is CASSLEQYSNQPQHF. Filled out from reference TRBV5-5 and TRBJ1-5, the complete variable domain reads DAGVTQSPTHLIKTRGQQVTLRCSPISGHKSVSWYQQVLGQGPQFIFQYYEKEERGRGNFPDRFSARQFPNYSSELNVNALLLGDSALYLCASSLEQYSNQPQHFGDGTRLSIL.

This chain links TRBV3-1 (or the pseudogene TRBV3-2) with TRBJ2-7; D possibly corresponds to TRBD1 (5 bases). Looked up from germline, CDR1 is LGHDT and CDR2 is YNNKEL (reference sequence). With 1 base removed from V and 4 bases from J, the gap between germline ends came to 8 bases. The length of the CDR3 is 13 residues. CDR3 in amino acids: CASSQGRVYEQYF. The CDR3 coding sequence is TGTGCCAGCAGCCAAGGCAGGGTTTACGAGCAGTACTTC.

The rearrangement joins TRBV6-5 to TRBJ1-6; 10 positions match TRBD1. The J segment lost 7 bases and the V segment lost 2 bases, leaving 5 bases of the junction unmatched. This CDR3 comprises 16 residues. Germline values: CDR1 MNHEY, CDR2 SVGAGI. The CDR3 loop reads CASSYRDRGVNSPLHF. In DNA, the CDR3 is TGTGCCAGCAGTTACAGGGACAGGGGAGTAAATTCACCCCTCCACTTT.

This chain links TRBV3-1 (or the pseudogene TRBV3-2) with TRBJ2-1; tentatively, D is TRBD2 (6 bases). Deletions cut 4 bases from V and 5 bases from J, with 24 bases between. Germline assignment: CDR1 LGHDT and CDR2 YNNKEL (reference sequence). The CDR3 contains 18 residues. Here the CDR3 reads CASSLSPPGSGMHNEQFF. CDR3 nucleotide sequence: TGTGCCAGCAGCCTAAGTCCGCCCGGGAGTGGGATGCACAATGAGCAGTTCTTC.

The CDR3 here is CASSPPAGGSYEQYF. CDR3 DNA sequence: TGTGCCAGCAGCCCCCCGGCGGGAGGCTCCTACGAGCAGTACTTC. V is TRBV2 and J is TRBJ2-7; TRBD2 aligns across 8 bases. Trimming removed 6 bases from V and 0 bases from J; junction bases left unmatched: 7. CDR1 is SNHLY and CDR2 is FYNNEI in the germline V gene. This CDR3 has 15 amino acids.

The J gene is TRBJ2-7, the V gene TRBV2, with 10 bases matching TRBD2. V shed 4 bases and J 5 bases; nucleotides not matched to a gene: 5. Germline V CDR1 and CDR2: SNHLY, FYNNEI. The CDR3 contains 14 residues. The CDR3: CASSVSAGGNEQYF. CDR3 DNA: TGTGCCAGCAGTGTTTCAGCGGGAGGGAACGAGCAGTACTTC.

The genes are TRBV27 and TRBJ1-1, with TRBD1 as a possible D gene (6 bases). CDR3 length: 16 residues. V lost 0 bases and J lost 1, with 12 bases in between. Looked up from germline, CDR1 is MNHEY and CDR2 is SMNVEV (reference sequence). CDR3 DNA sequence: TGTGCCAGCAGTTTATCAGTAGGGGGAAGGAACACTGAAGCTTTCTTT. This encodes CASSLSVGGRNTEAFF.

The V call is TRBV6-1, the J call TRBJ2-1, with D possibly TRBD2 on 5 matching bases. The V end lost 2 bases, the J end lost 4 bases, and 6 bases lay between the germline ends. Per germline, CDR1 MNHNS and CDR2 SASEGT. CDR3 length: 13 amino acids. The DNA of the CDR3 is TGTGCCAGCAGTGAACGGGGATACAATGAGCAGTTCTTC. Its protein is CASSERGYNEQFF.

The V gene is TRBV11-2, the J gene TRBJ2-2; 8 bases line up with TRBD1. The CDR3 totals 14 residues. Germline-derived CDR1 and CDR2 are SGHAT and FQNNGV. With V trimmed by 5 bases and J by 2 bases, 1 base remained unmatched. Here the CDR3 reads CASSGQGNTGELFF. DNA of the CDR3: TGTGCCAGCAGCGGACAGGGAAACACCGGGGAGCTGTTTTTT. The full variable domain, completed using reference TRBV11-2 and TRBJ2-2, is EAGVAQSPRYKIIEKRQSVAFWCNPISGHATLYWYQQILGQGPKLLIQFQNNGVVDDSQLPKDRFSAERLKGVDSTLKIQPAKLEDSAVYLCASSGQGNTGELFFGEGSRLTVL.

This chain joins TRBV29-1 and TRBJ2-3; weak D call: TRBD2 (6 bases). The CDR3 extends over 13 amino acids. The V gene's germline CDR1 is SQVTM and CDR2 ANQGSEA. The ends were cut back, 5 bases at V and 4 bases at J, with 13 bases in the middle. CDR3 DNA: TGCAGCGTTTATCTGGGAGGCTCAGATACGCAGTATTTT. As protein: CSVYLGGSDTQYF.

This clone was detected only once. The V gene is TRBV9, the J gene TRBJ2-1; tentative D call: TRBD1 (6 bases). Trimming removed 1 base at V and 10 bases at J, with 18 bases between. Germline CDR1 reads SGDLS; CDR2 reads YYNGEE. CDR3 size: 15 residues. The CDR3 region has the DNA TGTGCCAGCAGCGTAATGACAGGCCCACGATACGAGCAGTTCTTC. Amino acids: CASSVMTGPRYEQFF.

The CDR3 bases are TGTGCCTGGAGTCCCAGCCTTCGGGGGATCGGCTACACCTTC. It yields the protein CAWSPSLRGIGYTF. The V call is TRBV30, the J call TRBJ1-2; TRBD1 might be the D (5 bases). Trimming shortened V by 2 bases and J by 8 bases, and 18 bases separated the two germline ends. This CDR3 is 14 amino acids long. The germline CDR1 and CDR2 sequences are GTSNPN and SVGIG (reference sequence).

The rearrangement uses TRBV7-2 and TRBJ2-7; TRBD2 matches 8 bases. The ends lost 1 base at V and 1 base at J; junction bases unmatched: 3. The CDR3 contains 15 residues. Germline V gene lookup returns CDR1 SGHTA and CDR2 FQGNSA. The CDR3 coding sequence is TGTGCCAGCAGCTTAGACGGGAGGGAGTCCTACGAGCAGTACTTC. Its translation is CASSLDGRESYEQYF. Combining the CDR3 with reference TRBV7-2 and TRBJ2-7 gives the whole variable domain GAGVSQSPSNKVTEKGKDVELRCDPISGHTALYWYRQSLGQGLEFLIYFQGNSAPDKSGLPSDRFSAERTGGSVSTLTIQRTQQEDSAVYLCASSLDGRESYEQYFGPGTRLTVT.

The chain combines TRBV29-1 with TRBJ2-3; the D gene is possibly TRBD1 (5 bases). CDR3 size: 12 residues. Germline loops: CDR1 SQVTM, CDR2 ANQGSEA. The V and J ends lost 8 bases and 5 bases respectively, with 14 bases between them. The CDR3, as DNA: TGCAGCTCGAAGGGGTGGGGAGATACGCAGTATTTT. This gives the protein CSSKGWGDTQYF.

This clone has just a few counts. J is TRBJ1-3 and V is TRBV30; maybe TRBD1 (6 bases). The CDR3 is made up of 15 amino acids. Germline V gene lookup returns CDR1 GTSNPN and CDR2 SVGIG (reference sequence). Deletions cut 2 bases from V and 2 bases from J, with 13 bases between. CDR3 DNA sequence: TGTGCCTGGAGTCGTCTGGGGGCTGCTGGAAACACCATATATTTT. Protein: CAWSRLGAAGNTIYF.

This clone has only one observation. V usage is TRBV2 and J usage is TRBJ1-2; possibly TRBD1 for D (5 bases). The CDR3 sequence is 13 residues long. CDR1 is SNHLY, CDR2 FYNNEI, per germline. V shed 4 bases and J shed 7 bases, with 13 bases lying between them. In DNA, the CDR3 is TGTGCCAGCAGTGCGGGGGTCGATCTTGGCTACACCTTC. Translating gives CASSAGVDLGYTF. Full variable domain (outside the CDR3, taken from reference TRBV2 and TRBJ1-2): EPEVTQTPSHQVTQMGQEVILRCVPISNHLYFYWYRQILGQKVEFLVSFYNNEISEKSEIFDDQFSVERPDGSNFTLKIRSTKLEDSAMYFCASSAGVDLGYTFGSGTRLTVV.

This clone was detected a few times. The chain links TRBV6-5 to TRBJ2-5, with a weak D call TRBD2 (6 bases). Trimming took off 6 bases at V and 5 bases at J, with 13 bases between the two ends. Germline V gives CDR1 MNHEY, CDR2 SVGAGI. The CDR3 spans 13 residues. The CDR3 bases are TGTGCCAGCAGCCAGACTAGAAGGGAGACCCAGTACTTC. Its protein is CASSQTRRETQYF.